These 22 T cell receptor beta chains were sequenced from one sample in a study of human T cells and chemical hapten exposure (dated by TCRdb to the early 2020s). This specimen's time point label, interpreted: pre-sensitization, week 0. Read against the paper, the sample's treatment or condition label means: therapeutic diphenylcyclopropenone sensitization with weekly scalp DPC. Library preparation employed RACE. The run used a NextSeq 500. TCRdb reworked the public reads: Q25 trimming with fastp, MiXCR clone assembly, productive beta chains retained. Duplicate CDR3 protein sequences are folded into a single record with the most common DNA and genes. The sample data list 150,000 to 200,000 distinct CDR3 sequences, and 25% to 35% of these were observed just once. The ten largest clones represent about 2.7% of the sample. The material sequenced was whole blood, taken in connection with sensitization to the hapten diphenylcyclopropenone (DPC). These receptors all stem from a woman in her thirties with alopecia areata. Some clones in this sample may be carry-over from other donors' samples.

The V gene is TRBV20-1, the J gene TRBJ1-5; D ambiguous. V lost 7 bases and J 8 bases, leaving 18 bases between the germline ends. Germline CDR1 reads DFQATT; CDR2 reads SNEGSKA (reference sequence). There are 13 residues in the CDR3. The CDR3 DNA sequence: TGCAGTGTGAGAGGCGGCCGAGTAGAGCCCCAGCATTTT. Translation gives CSVRGGRVEPQHF.

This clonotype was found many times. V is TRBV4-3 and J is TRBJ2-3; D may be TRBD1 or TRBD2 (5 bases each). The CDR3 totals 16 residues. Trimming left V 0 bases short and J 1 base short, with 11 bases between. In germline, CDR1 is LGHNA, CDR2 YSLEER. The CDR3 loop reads CASSQDRGARTDTQYF. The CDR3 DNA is TGCGCCAGCAGCCAAGATCGAGGGGCACGCACAGATACGCAGTATTTT.

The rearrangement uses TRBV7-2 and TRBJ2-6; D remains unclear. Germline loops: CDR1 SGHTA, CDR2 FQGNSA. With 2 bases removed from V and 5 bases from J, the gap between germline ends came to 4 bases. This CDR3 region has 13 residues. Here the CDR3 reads CASSLLRANVLTF. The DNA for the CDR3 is TGTGCCAGCAGCTTATTGCGGGCCAACGTCCTGACTTTC.

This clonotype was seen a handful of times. In DNA form, the CDR3 reads TGTGCCAGCAATTCTCCGGGGGCTAATGAAAAACTGTTTTTT. It translates to CASNSPGANEKLFF. V usage is TRBV28 and J usage is TRBJ1-4; maybe TRBD1 (5 bases). The CDR3 contains 14 residues. Germline V gene data show CDR1 as MDHEN and CDR2 as SYDVKM. The germline V and J ends were trimmed by 7 bases and 3 bases, with 12 bases remaining between them.

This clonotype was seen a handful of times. CDR3 in amino acids: CASSLTPGLNTDTQYF. In DNA form, the CDR3 reads TGTGCCAGCAGCTTAACACCCGGACTCAACACAGATACGCAGTATTTT. The V gene is TRBV7-3, the J gene TRBJ2-3; D is possibly TRBD2 (5 bases). Germline assignment: CDR1 SGHTA and CDR2 FQGTGA. The CDR3 is 16 residues long. Trimming stripped 0 bases from V and 2 bases from J, with 12 bases between.

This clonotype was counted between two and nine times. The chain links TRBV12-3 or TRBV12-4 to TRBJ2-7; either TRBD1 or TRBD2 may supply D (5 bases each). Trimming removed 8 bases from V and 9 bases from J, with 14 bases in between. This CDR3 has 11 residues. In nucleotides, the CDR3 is TGTGCCAGCTCCTATCGGGACGTGCAGTACTTC. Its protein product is CASSYRDVQYF.

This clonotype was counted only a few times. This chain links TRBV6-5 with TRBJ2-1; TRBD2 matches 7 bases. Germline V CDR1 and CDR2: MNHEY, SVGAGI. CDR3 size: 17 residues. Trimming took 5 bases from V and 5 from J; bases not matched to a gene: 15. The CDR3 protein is CASSHYSMSSGHNEQFF. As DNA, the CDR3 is TGTGCCAGCAGTCACTACTCGATGTCTAGCGGACACAATGAGCAGTTCTTC.

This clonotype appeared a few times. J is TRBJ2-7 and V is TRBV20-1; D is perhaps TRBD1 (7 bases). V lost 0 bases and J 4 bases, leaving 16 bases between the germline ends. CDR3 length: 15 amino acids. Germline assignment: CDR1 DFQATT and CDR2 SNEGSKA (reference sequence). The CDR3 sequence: CSARDRRAGGYEQYF. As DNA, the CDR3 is TGCAGTGCTAGAGACAGGAGGGCAGGGGGGTACGAGCAGTACTTC.

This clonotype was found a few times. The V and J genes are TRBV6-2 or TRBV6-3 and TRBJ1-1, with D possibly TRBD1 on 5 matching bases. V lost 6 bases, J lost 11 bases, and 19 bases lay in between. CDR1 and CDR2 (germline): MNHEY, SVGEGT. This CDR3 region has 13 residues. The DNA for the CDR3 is TGTGCCAGCAGCCTCATTGCCGGGACCGGGGCTTTCTTT. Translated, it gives CASSLIAGTGAFF.

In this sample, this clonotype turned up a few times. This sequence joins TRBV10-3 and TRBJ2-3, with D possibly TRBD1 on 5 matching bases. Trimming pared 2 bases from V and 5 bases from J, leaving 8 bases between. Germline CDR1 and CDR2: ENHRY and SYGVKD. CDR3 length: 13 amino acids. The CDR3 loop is CAISETREDTQYF. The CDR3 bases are TGTGCCATCAGTGAGACCAGGGAAGATACGCAGTATTTT.

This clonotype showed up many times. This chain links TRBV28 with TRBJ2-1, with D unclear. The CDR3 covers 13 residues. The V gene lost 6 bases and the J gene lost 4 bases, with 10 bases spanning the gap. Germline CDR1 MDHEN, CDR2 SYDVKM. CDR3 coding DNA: TGTGCCAGCAGCCAATCAGGATACAATGAGCAGTTCTTC. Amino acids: CASSQSGYNEQFF.

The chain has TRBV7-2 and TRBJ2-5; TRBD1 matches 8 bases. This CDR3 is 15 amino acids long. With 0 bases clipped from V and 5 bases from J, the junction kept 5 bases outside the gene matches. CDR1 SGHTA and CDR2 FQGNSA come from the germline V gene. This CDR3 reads CASSLAGQGVETQYF. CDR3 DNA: TGTGCCAGCAGCTTAGCCGGACAGGGAGTCGAGACCCAGTACTTC. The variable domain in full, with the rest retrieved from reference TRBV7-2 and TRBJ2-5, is GAGVSQSPSNKVTEKGKDVELRCDPISGHTALYWYRQSLGQGLEFLIYFQGNSAPDKSGLPSDRFSAERTGGSVSTLTIQRTQQEDSAVYLCASSLAGQGVETQYFGPGTRLLVL.

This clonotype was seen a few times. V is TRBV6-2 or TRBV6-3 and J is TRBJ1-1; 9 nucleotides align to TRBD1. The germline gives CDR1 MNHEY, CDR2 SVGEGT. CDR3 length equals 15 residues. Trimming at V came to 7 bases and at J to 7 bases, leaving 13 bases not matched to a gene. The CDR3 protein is CASTKWDRAADEAFF. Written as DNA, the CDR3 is TGTGCCAGCACCAAGTGGGACAGGGCTGCGGATGAAGCTTTCTTT.

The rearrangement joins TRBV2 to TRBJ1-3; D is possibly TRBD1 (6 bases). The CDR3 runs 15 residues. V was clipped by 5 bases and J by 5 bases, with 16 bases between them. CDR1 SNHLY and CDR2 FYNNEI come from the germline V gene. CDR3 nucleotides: TGTGCCAGCAGTTCTGACACAGGGAGCCGAAACACCATATATTTT. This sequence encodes CASSSDTGSRNTIYF.

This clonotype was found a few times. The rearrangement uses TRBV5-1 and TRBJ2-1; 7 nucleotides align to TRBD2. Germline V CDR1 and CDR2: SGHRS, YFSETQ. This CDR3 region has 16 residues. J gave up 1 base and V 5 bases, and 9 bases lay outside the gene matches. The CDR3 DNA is TGCGCCAGCAGTTTTGCCCCTAGCGGATCCTACAATGAGCAGTTCTTC. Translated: CASSFAPSGSYNEQFF.

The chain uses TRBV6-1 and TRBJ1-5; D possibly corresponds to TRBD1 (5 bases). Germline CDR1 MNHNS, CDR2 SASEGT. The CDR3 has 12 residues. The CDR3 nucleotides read TGTACCACCACAGCAGGGCATCAGCCCCAGCATTTT. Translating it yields CTTTAGHQPQHF.

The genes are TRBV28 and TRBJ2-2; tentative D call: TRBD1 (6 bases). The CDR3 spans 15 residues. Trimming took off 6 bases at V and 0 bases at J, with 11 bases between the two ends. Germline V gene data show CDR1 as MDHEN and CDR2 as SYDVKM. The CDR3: CASRVQGPNTGELFF. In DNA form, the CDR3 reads TGTGCCAGCAGGGTACAGGGACCGAACACCGGGGAGCTGTTTTTT. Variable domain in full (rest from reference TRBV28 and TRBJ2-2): DVKVTQSSRYLVKRTGEKVFLECVQDMDHENMFWYRQDPGLGLRLIYFSYDVKMKEKGDIPEGYSVSREKKERFSLILESASTNQTSMYLCASRVQGPNTGELFFGEGSRLTVL.

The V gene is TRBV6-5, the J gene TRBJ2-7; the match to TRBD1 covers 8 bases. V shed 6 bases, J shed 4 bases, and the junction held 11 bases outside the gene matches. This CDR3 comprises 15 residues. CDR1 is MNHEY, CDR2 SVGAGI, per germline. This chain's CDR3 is CASRPLPQGAYEQYF. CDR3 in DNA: TGTGCCAGCAGACCGCTCCCCCAGGGGGCTTACGAGCAGTACTTC.

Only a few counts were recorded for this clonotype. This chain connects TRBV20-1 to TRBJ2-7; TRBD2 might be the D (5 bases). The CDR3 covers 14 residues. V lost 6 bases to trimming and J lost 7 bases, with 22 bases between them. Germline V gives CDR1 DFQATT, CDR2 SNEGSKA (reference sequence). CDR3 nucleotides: TGCAGTGCCCACCGCGGACTTGCCGGGTGGGAGCAGTACTTC. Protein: CSAHRGLAGWEQYF.

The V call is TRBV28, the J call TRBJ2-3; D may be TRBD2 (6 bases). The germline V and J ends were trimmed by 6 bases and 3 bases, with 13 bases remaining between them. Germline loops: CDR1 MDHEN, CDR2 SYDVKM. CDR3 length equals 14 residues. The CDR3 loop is CASREGGATDTQYF. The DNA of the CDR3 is TGTGCCAGCAGGGAAGGCGGGGCGACAGATACGCAGTATTTT.

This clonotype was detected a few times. CDR3 sequence: CASSYSEGGNTEAFF. The CDR3 nucleotides read TGTGCCAGCAGTTACTCAGAGGGGGGAAACACTGAAGCTTTCTTT. This chain connects TRBV6-2 or TRBV6-3 to TRBJ1-1, with a possible D match to TRBD1 (6 bases). Trimming shortened V by 0 bases and J by 2 bases, and 10 bases separated the two germline ends. Germline V gene data show CDR1 as MNHEY and CDR2 as SVGEGT. This CDR3 has 15 residues.

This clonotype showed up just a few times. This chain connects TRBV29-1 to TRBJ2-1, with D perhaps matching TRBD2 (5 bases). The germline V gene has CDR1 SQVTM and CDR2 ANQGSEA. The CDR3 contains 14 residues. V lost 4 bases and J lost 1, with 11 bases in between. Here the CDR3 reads CSVVLRGSYNEQFF. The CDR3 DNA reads TGCAGCGTTGTGCTCCGAGGGTCCTACAATGAGCAGTTCTTC.